This entry is about one TCR beta chain. The target antigen is unknown. These data originate in a study of blood T cells in healthy people across ages. Notes on the study in general: With donor CMV status unknown, expanded clonotype changes were possibly confounded. In older individuals, TCR beta diversity per million T cells was lower, falling roughly linearly with age.

Staff drew roughly 10 milliliters of peripheral blood from each donor. Trimming removed 6 bases from V and 4 bases from J, with 12 bases in between. The CDR3 covers 13 residues. Germline V gives CDR1 MNHEY, CDR2 SVGAGI. A second PCR, run for roughly 7 to 12 cycles, used a sample-barcoded 5' primer plus a J-beta primer mix. TCRdb independently ran MiXCR on the 5' RACE reads; one entry per CDR3 protein. The sample lists some 1 million distinct CDR3 sequences, under 55% seen once, with approximately 17% in the top ten. V gene TRBV6-5 combines with J gene TRBJ1-1, with D possibly TRBD1 on 6 matching bases. The sequence came from a woman aged 55-69 years in good health. The sample comprised blood. The CDR3 sequence is CASSDRWSTEAFF. CDR3 DNA: TGTGCCAGCAGCGACAGGTGGAGCACTGAAGCTTTCTTT.